This TCR beta chain was sequenced for a study of identical twins. Findings and caveats of the study: Twins shared out-of-frame alpha sequences with excess low generation probability.

This clonotype was detected ten times or more. The antigen is unknown. TCRdb processed the 5' RACE reads anew with MiXCR; each CDR3 protein has one entry. The table has 1.5 million to 2 million distinct CDR3 sequences, under 35% seen once. V dropped 0 bases and J dropped 0; count of bases not matched to a gene: 2. The CDR3 is 16 residues long. CDR1 SGDLS and CDR2 YYNGEE come from the germline V gene. The receptor comes from a newborn girl in good health. The chain joins TRBV9 to TRBJ2-3; TRBD2 agrees at 9 bases. The sample taken for sequencing was cord blood. In DNA, the CDR3 is TGTGCCAGCAGCGTAGGACTAGCGGATAGCACAGATACGCAGTATTTT. Its protein is CASSVGLADSTDTQYF.